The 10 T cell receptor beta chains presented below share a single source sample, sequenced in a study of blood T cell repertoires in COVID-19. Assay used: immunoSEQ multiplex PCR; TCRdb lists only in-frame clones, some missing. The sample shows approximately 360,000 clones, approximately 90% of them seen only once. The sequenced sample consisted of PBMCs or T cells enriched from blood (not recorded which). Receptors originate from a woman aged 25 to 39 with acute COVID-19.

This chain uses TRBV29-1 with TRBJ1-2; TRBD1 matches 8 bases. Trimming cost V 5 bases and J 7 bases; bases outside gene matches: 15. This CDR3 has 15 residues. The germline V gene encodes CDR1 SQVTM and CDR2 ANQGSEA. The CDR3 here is CSVRTGSPRFSGYTF. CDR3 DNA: TGCAGCGTTAGGACAGGGAGCCCCCGATTCTCTGGCTACACCTTC.

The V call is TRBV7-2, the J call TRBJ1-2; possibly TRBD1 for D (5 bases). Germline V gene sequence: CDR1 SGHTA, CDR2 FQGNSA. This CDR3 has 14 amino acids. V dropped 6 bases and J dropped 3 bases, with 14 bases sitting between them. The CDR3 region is CASRTGPGDYGYTF. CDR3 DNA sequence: TGTGCCAGCAGAACAGGTCCGGGGGACTATGGCTACACCTTC.

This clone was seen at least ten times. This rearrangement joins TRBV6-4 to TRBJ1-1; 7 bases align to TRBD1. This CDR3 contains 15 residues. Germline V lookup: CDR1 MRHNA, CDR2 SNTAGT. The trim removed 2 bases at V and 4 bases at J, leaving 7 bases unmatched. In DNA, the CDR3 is TGTGCCAGCAGTGACAACGAGGGGGCGAGCACTGAAGCTTTCTTT. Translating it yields CASSDNEGASTEAFF.

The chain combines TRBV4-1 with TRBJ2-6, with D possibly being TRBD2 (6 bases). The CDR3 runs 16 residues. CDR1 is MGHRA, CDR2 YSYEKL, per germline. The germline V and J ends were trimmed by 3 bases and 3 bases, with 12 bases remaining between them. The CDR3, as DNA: TGCGCCAGCAGCCAGCCTGGGACTCTTGGGGCCAACGTCCTGACTTTC. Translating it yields CASSQPGTLGANVLTF.

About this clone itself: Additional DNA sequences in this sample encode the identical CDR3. CDR3 in amino acids: CASKPVLRGRTDTQYF. CDR3 in DNA: TGCGCCAGCAAGCCTGTTCTCAGGGGGCGCACAGATACGCAGTATTTT. The chain is built from TRBV5-1 and TRBJ2-3; 8 bases are a match to TRBD1. Germline trimming cut 6 bases from V and 1 base from J; bases unmatched to any gene: 10. This CDR3 has 16 amino acids. Germline V gene lookup returns CDR1 SGHRS and CDR2 YFSETQ.

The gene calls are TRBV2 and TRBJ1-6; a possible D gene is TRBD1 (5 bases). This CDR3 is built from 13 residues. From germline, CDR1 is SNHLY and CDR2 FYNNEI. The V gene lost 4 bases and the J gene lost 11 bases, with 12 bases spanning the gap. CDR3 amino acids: CASSASVGPPLHF. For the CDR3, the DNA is TGTGCCAGCAGTGCCAGCGTGGGGCCACCCCTCCACTTT.

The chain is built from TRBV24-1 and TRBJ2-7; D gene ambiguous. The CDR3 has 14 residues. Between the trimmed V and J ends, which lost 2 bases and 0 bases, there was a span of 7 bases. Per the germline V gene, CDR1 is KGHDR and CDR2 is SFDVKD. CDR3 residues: CATSDSRSSYEQYF. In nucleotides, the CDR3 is TGTGCCACCAGTGATTCGCGGAGCTCCTACGAGCAGTACTTC.

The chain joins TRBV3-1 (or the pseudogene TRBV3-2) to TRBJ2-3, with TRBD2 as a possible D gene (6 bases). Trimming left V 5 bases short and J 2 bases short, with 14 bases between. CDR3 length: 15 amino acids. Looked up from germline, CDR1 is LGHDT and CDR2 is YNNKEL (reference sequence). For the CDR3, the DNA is TGTGCCAGCAGCTTCGGGGGATGGGACACAGATACGCAGTATTTT. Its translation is CASSFGGWDTDTQYF.

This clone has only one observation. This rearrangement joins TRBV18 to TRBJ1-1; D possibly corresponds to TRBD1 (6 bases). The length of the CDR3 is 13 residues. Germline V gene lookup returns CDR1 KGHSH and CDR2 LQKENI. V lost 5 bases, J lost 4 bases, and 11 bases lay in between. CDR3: CASSGQRSTEAFF. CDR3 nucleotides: TGTGCCAGCTCAGGACAGAGATCCACTGAAGCTTTCTTT.

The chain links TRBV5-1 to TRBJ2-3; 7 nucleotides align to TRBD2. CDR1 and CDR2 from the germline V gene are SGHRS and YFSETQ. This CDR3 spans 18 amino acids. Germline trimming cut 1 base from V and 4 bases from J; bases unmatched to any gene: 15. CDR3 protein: CASSLSAQRGNRADTQYF. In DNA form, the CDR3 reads TGCGCCAGCAGCTTGTCGGCCCAGCGGGGTAATCGCGCAGATACGCAGTATTTT.